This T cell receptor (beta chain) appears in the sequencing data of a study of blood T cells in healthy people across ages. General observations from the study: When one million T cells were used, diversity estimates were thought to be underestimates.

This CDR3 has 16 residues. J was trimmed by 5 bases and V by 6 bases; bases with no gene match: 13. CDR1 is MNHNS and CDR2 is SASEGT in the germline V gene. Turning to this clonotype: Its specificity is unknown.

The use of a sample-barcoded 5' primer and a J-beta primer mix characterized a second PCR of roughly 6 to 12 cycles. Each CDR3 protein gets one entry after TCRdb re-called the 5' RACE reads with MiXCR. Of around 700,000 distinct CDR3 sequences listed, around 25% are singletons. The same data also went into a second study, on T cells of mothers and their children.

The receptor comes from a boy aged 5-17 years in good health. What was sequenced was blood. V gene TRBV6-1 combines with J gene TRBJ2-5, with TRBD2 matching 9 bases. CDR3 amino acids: CASSPSGGPLVETQYF. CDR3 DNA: TGTGCCAGCAGCCCCAGCGGGGGGCCCCTCGTGGAGACCCAGTACTTC.